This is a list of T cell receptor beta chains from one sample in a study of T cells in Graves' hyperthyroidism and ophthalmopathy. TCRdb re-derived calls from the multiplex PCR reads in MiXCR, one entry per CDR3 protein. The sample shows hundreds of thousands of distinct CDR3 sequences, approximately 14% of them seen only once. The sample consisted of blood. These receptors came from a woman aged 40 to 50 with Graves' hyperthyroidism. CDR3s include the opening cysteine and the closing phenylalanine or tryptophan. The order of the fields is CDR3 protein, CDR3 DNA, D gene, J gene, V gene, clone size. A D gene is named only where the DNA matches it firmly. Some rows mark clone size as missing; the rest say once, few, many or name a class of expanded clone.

CDR3aa: CASSPTGGGRNQPQHF
CDR3nt: TGTGCCAGCAGCCCGACAGGAGGAGGCCGCAATCAGCCCCAGCATTTT
d_gene: NA
j_gene: TRBJ1-5
v_gene: TRBV3-1
abundance: many

CDR3aa: CASSYRTSGQETQYF
CDR3nt: TGTGCCAGCAGTTACCGAACTAGCGGTCAAGAGACCCAGTACTTC
d_gene: TRBD2
j_gene: TRBJ2-5
v_gene: TRBV6-2/TRBV6-3
abundance: few

CDR3aa: CASSQAQGLAGGDTQYF
CDR3nt: TGTGCCAGCAGCCAAGCTCAGGGACTAGCGGGAGGAGATACGCAGTATTTT
d_gene: TRBD2
j_gene: TRBJ2-3
v_gene: TRBV3-1
abundance: many

CDR3aa: CSARGREGTGELFF
CDR3nt: TGCAGTGCAAGGGGGCGGGAGGGCACCGGGGAGCTGTTTTTT
d_gene: TRBD2
j_gene: TRBJ2-2
v_gene: TRBV20-1
abundance: many

CDR3aa: CASGDRVGELFF
CDR3nt: TGTGCCAGTGGAGACAGAGTCGGGGAGCTGTTTTTT
d_gene: NA
j_gene: TRBJ2-2
v_gene: TRBV19
abundance: few

CDR3aa: CASSHPTGDTQYF
CDR3nt: TGCGCCAGCAGCCACCCCACGGGTGATACGCAGTATTTT
d_gene: NA
j_gene: TRBJ2-3
v_gene: TRBV4-1
abundance: NA

CDR3aa: CATGTANTEAFF
CDR3nt: TGTGCCACCGGGACAGCGAACACTGAAGCTTTCTTT
d_gene: TRBD1
j_gene: TRBJ1-1
v_gene: TRBV19
abundance: NA

CDR3aa: CSASDGQGSEKLFF
CDR3nt: TGCAGTGCTAGTGACGGACAGGGGAGTGAAAAACTGTTTTTT
d_gene: TRBD1
j_gene: TRBJ1-4
v_gene: TRBV20-1
abundance: many

CDR3aa: CASSLGAGQNLYGYTF
CDR3nt: TGTGCCAGCAGTTTAGGGGCTGGACAGAACCTTTATGGCTACACCTTC
d_gene: NA
j_gene: TRBJ1-2
v_gene: TRBV28
abundance: many

CDR3aa: CASSLRTSGRADTGELFF
CDR3nt: TGTGCCAGTAGCCTTCGGACTAGCGGGAGGGCCGACACCGGGGAGCTGTTTTTT
d_gene: TRBD2
j_gene: TRBJ2-2
v_gene: TRBV19
abundance: many

CDR3aa: CAWSVRGRRNIQYF
CDR3nt: TGTGCCTGGAGTGTACGCGGACGGCGAAACATTCAGTACTTC
d_gene: NA
j_gene: TRBJ2-4
v_gene: TRBV30
abundance: NA

CDR3aa: CASSTPRGEPSYEQYF
CDR3nt: TGTGCCAGCAGCACACCTCGGGGAGAACCGAGCTACGAGCAGTACTTC
d_gene: NA
j_gene: TRBJ2-7
v_gene: TRBV28
abundance: many

CDR3aa: CASSLVRTSGGGHNEQFF
CDR3nt: TGTGCCAGCAGCTTAGTTCGGACTAGCGGGGGAGGGCACAATGAGCAGTTCTTC
d_gene: TRBD2
j_gene: TRBJ2-1
v_gene: TRBV7-6
abundance: few

CDR3aa: CASSLDIVNTGELFF
CDR3nt: TGCGCCAGCAGCTTGGACATTGTGAACACCGGGGAGCTGTTTTTT
d_gene: NA
j_gene: TRBJ2-2
v_gene: TRBV5-1
abundance: few